This is a list of T cell receptor beta chains from one sample in a study of shared clonotypes between healthy human individuals. Clones were sequenced by immunoSEQ multiplex PCR, and TCRdb holds only the in-frame ones, with some missing. The data hold some 2.3 million clones, with 80% to 95% observed a single time. The sample comprised naive CD4+ T cells from PBMCs. The receptor set was obtained from a man aged 18 to 30 in good health. Some clones in this sample may be carry-over from other donors' samples. Both conserved end residues are part of each CDR3. D genes are given only for firm matches. The size of a clone is reported for some rows only, either as once, few or many, or as a class for expanded clones.

>.|.|TRBV11-2|TRBJ2-7
TGTGCCAGCAGCTTAGTCCGACTACCCCAGCCGGAAGGCGAGCAGTACTTC
CASSLVRLPQPEGEQYF
>TRBD1|once|TRBV7-9|TRBJ2-3
TGTGCCAGCAGCCCCCGACAGGGGCTTGATACGCAGTATTTT
CASSPRQGLDTQYF
>.|.|TRBV28|TRBJ2-7
TGTGCCAGCAGTTTTCCTCCTAACGAGCAGTACTTC
CASSFPPNEQYF
>TRBD1|.|TRBV2|TRBJ2-1
TGTGCCAGCAGTGAAAGCAGGGGGACGAATGAGCAGTTCTTC
CASSESRGTNEQFF
>.|once|TRBV30|TRBJ2-3
TGTGCCTGGAGTGTATACAGAGATACGCAGTATTTT
CAWSVYRDTQYF
>TRBD1|once|TRBV5-1|TRBJ2-3
TGCGCCAGCAGCTCAGACAGGGTAGGCACAGATACGCAGTATTTT
CASSSDRVGTDTQYF
>.|.|TRBV4-2|TRBJ1-4
TGTGCCAGCAGCCAATCGGCAGAGAGAGAAAAACTGTTTTTT
CASSQSAEREKLFF
>.|.|TRBV7-2|TRBJ2-5
TGTGCCAGCAGCTTAGGCCGGGTAGAGACCCAGTACTTC
CASSLGRVETQYF
>.|.|TRBV5-4|TRBJ1-2
TGTGCCAGCAGCTTTTTTGGGGCTTTCGGCTACACCTTC
CASSFFGAFGYTF
>.|.|TRBV14|TRBJ1-3
TGTGCCAGCAGCCAGGGTACTAGCACCATATATTTT
CASSQGTSTIYF
>TRBD1|.|TRBV18|TRBJ2-2
TGTGCCAGCTTTTCAACAGGGGCCGGCGGGGAGCTGTTTTTT
CASFSTGAGGELFF
>TRBD2|.|TRBV6-1|TRBJ2-7
TGTGCCAGCAGTGGGACTAGCGGGGGCCAAAGCTCCTACGAGCAGTACTTC
CASSGTSGGQSSYEQYF
>.|.|TRBV2|TRBJ2-7
TGTGCCAGCAGACCTAGGGGGGATAGTTATGACGAGCAGTACTTC
CASRPRGDSYDEQYF
>TRBD1|.|TRBV7-9|TRBJ1-1
TGTGCCAGCAGCTCCAAACCCAGGGGGGTCCCCACTGAAGCTTTCTTT
CASSSKPRGVPTEAFF
>.|.|TRBV5-4|TRBJ2-5
TGTGCCAGCAGCTTGAACAAGGGGCAAGAGACCCAGTACTTC
CASSLNKGQETQYF
>TRBD2|.|TRBV7-9|TRBJ2-5
TGTGCCAGCAGCCCCGGGGGGGTCCGAGAGACCCAGTACTTC
CASSPGGVRETQYF
>TRBD2|.|TRBV19|TRBJ2-5
TGTGCCAGTAGTATAAGGGCCCCCGGGGGGTACCAAGAGACCCAGTACTTC
CASSIRAPGGYQETQYF
>TRBD1|.|TRBV7-2|TRBJ1-2
TGTGCCAGCAGCTTAGACAGGGGGCGTCTTAACTATGGCTACACCTTC
CASSLDRGRLNYGYTF
>.|.|TRBV7-9|TRBJ2-2
TGTGCCAGCAGCTTAGCGGGAGCCCCGAGCGGGGAGCTGTTTTTT
CASSLAGAPSGELFF
>.|.|TRBV4-3|TRBJ2-1
TGCGCCAGCAGCCAGGAAAGAGACGTCTACAATGAGCAGTTCTTC
CASSQERDVYNEQFF
>.|.|TRBV28|TRBJ2-5
TGTGCCAGCAGAGACCAAGAGACCCAGTACTTC
CASRDQETQYF
>.|.|TRBV6-6|TRBJ2-7
TGTGCCAGCAGTTACTCGCGAGGAATCTACGAGCAGTACTTC
CASSYSRGIYEQYF
>.|.|TRBV18|TRBJ1-2
TGTGCCAGCTCACCACAGGGGCCGGCTGAGGGCTACACCTTC
CASSPQGPAEGYTF
>.|.|TRBV5-8|TRBJ1-1
TGTGCCAGCAGCTTGGGGGGACGGACTAACACTGAAGCTTTCTTT
CASSLGGRTNTEAFF
>TRBD2|.|TRBV5-4|TRBJ2-1
TGTGCCAGCAGCTTAGGACTAGCGCAATCCTACAATGAGCAGTTCTTC
CASSLGLAQSYNEQFF
>.|.|TRBV28|TRBJ2-2
TGTGCCAGCAGTTCCCCGGGACAAGTCTCCCCCGGGGAGCTGTTTTTT
CASSSPGQVSPGELFF
>.|.|TRBV7-3|TRBJ2-5
TGTGCCAGCAGCTTAACCGCCTTAGGTGAGACCCAGTACTTC
CASSLTALGETQYF
>.|.|TRBV19|TRBJ2-1
TGTGCCAGTACTAAGAACTTAGCGGACTCCCGGTACAATGAGCAGTTCTTC
CASTKNLADSRYNEQFF
>TRBD2|.|TRBV19|TRBJ2-1
TGTGCCAGTAGTATCTATAGCGGGAGGGCCGGGAATGAGCAGTTCTTC
CASSIYSGRAGNEQFF
>TRBD1|.|TRBV7-9|TRBJ2-7
TGTGCCAGCAGCCCAATCCGGACAGGGCGCTCCTACGAGCAGTACTTC
CASSPIRTGRSYEQYF
>TRBD1|.|TRBV6-5|TRBJ2-2
TGTGCCAGCAGTAGGACAGGCTCTAACACCGGGGAGCTGTTTTTT
CASSRTGSNTGELFF
>.|.|TRBV4-3|TRBJ1-5
TGCGCCAGCAGCCAATACAGGTATAGCAATCAGCCCCAGCATTTT
CASSQYRYSNQPQHF